Following are 22 T cell receptor beta chains from one sample sequenced in a study of T-cell reconstitution after alpha-beta-depleted transplantation in children. TCRbeta library preparation incorporated unique molecular identifiers. TCRdb reprocessed the PCR reads via MiXCR and lists one record per CDR3 protein. The sample lists around 400,000 distinct CDR3 sequences; 20% were seen once. The specimen comprised PBMCs from the stem cell graft donor, sampled from the stem cell graft. These receptors all stem from a human donor who donated a stem cell graft to a child with acute myeloid leukemia.

The chain has TRBV11-2 and TRBJ1-2; tentative D call: TRBD1 (5 bases). V was cut by 4 bases and J by 0 bases, with 18 bases left in between. The CDR3 has 17 amino acids. Germline V gives CDR1 SGHAT, CDR2 FQNNGV. DNA for the CDR3: TGTGCCAGCAGCTCAGGGTTTTCGGGTAGTACTAACTATGGCTACACCTTC. Residues: CASSSGFSGSTNYGYTF.

There are a few counts of this clonotype. The V and J genes are TRBV10-3 and TRBJ2-7; D is perhaps TRBD2 (5 bases). The V gene lost 8 bases and the J gene lost 3 bases, with 8 bases spanning the gap. Germline-derived CDR1 and CDR2 are ENHRY and SYGVKD. CDR3 length: 11 amino acids. CDR3 sequence reads: CAIGEFYEQYF. The DNA for the CDR3 is TGTGCCATCGGGGAGTTCTACGAGCAGTACTTC.

The genes are TRBV5-1 and TRBJ2-5; 11 nucleotides align to TRBD2. V lost 4 bases and J lost 4; bases outside the gene matches: 9. This CDR3 is 16 amino acids long. Germline V CDR1 and CDR2: SGHRS, YFSETQ. The CDR3 coding sequence is TGCGCCAGCAGCCTCGTTGGGACTAGCGGTCGAGAGACCCAGTACTTC. This encodes CASSLVGTSGRETQYF.

This clonotype was seen at least ten times. V gene TRBV7-9 combines with J gene TRBJ2-5; weak D call: TRBD1 (6 bases). Germline loops: CDR1 SEHNR, CDR2 FQNEAQ (reference sequence). CDR3 size: 13 residues. Trimming stripped 4 bases from V and 5 bases from J, with 11 bases between. CDR3: CASSSQGLETQYF. In nucleotides, the CDR3 is TGTGCCAGCAGCTCCCAGGGGTTGGAGACCCAGTACTTC. Based on the CDR3 plus reference TRBV7-9 and TRBJ2-5, the full variable domain is DTGVSQNPRHKITKRGQNVTFRCDPISEHNRLYWYRQTLGQGPEFLTYFQNEAQLEKSRLLSDRFSAERPKGSFSTLEIQRTEQGDSAMYLCASSSQGLETQYFGPGTRLLVL.

The V gene is TRBV6-2 or TRBV6-3, the J gene TRBJ2-3; a possible D gene is TRBD2 (6 bases). V shed 2 bases and J shed 6 bases, with 21 bases lying between them. CDR1 and CDR2 (germline): MNHEY, SVGEGT. This CDR3 is 17 amino acids long. The CDR3 DNA reads as TGTGCCAGCAGTTACCTTCGCGGACTATCACACTGGGATACGCAGTATTTT. Its translation is CASSYLRGLSHWDTQYF.

J is TRBJ2-2 and V is TRBV29-1, with 8 nucleotides matching TRBD1. The CDR3 sequence is 14 residues long. Per the germline V gene, CDR1 is SQVTM and CDR2 is ANQGSEA. V was clipped by 6 bases and J by 7 bases; unmatched bases: 10. This CDR3 reads CSVPNPGGRGELFF. In nucleotides, the CDR3 is TGCAGCGTCCCAAACCCAGGGGGCCGCGGGGAGCTGTTTTTT.

At least ten counts were recorded for this clonotype. J is TRBJ2-3 and V is TRBV20-1, with TRBD2 matching 9 bases. V gave up 7 bases and J gave up 0 bases; unmatched junction bases: 2. This CDR3 has 13 residues. Per the germline V gene, CDR1 is DFQATT and CDR2 is SNEGSKA (reference sequence). The CDR3 DNA sequence: TGCAGTGGACTAGCGGCTAGCACAGATACGCAGTATTTT. Residues: CSGLAASTDTQYF.

The chain uses TRBV7-6 and TRBJ2-3; D unresolved. This CDR3 is 14 amino acids long. Trimming pared 5 bases from V and 2 bases from J, leaving 11 bases between. The germline V gene encodes CDR1 SGHVS and CDR2 FNYEAQ. The CDR3 protein is CASSKRADTDTQYF. The CDR3 bases are TGTGCCAGCAGCAAAAGGGCGGACACAGATACGCAGTATTTT.

This clonotype was recorded a few times. The rearrangement joins TRBV5-1 to TRBJ2-7; perhaps TRBD1 as D (6 bases). CDR3 length: 14 residues. The germline V gene has CDR1 SGHRS and CDR2 YFSETQ. V lost 4 bases and J 3 bases, leaving 14 bases between the germline ends. CDR3 sequence (DNA): TGCGCCAGCAGCGCAACCGGACAGAGCTACGAGCAGTACTTC. As protein: CASSATGQSYEQYF.

The V gene is TRBV7-9, the J gene TRBJ2-1; 9 bases are shared with TRBD2. The CDR3 is 14 amino acids. Trimming at V came to 8 bases and at J to 7 bases, leaving 9 bases not matched to a gene. Germline lookup yields CDR1 SEHNR and CDR2 FQNEAQ (reference sequence). The CDR3 spells CASPGGRAANEQFF. Here the CDR3 DNA reads TGTGCCAGCCCCGGCGGGAGGGCCGCGAATGAGCAGTTCTTC. Drawing the rest from reference TRBV7-9 and TRBJ2-1, the complete variable domain is DTGVSQNPRHKITKRGQNVTFRCDPISEHNRLYWYRQTLGQGPEFLTYFQNEAQLEKSRLLSDRFSAERPKGSFSTLEIQRTEQGDSAMYLCASPGGRAANEQFFGPGTRLTVL.

This clonotype was detected only a few times. The J gene is TRBJ2-7, the V gene TRBV20-1; TRBD2 aligns across 11 bases. CDR1 DFQATT and CDR2 SNEGSKA come from the germline V gene (reference sequence). This CDR3 contains 13 residues. V shed 4 bases, J shed 6 bases, and the junction held 5 bases outside the gene matches. DNA of the CDR3: TGCAGTGCTATCATAGCGGGGGGGAGCGAGCAGTACTTC. Translating it yields CSAIIAGGSEQYF.

This clonotype has a count of ten or more. The chain recombines TRBV12-3 or TRBV12-4 with TRBJ2-7, with TRBD1 matching over 7 bases. This CDR3 has 11 residues. V dropped 5 bases and J dropped 10; count of bases not matched to a gene: 5. CDR3 sequence (DNA): TGTGCCAGCAGTCTCAGGGGGAGACAGTACTTC. Its translation: CASSLRGRQYF.

The chain recombines TRBV28 with TRBJ2-2; the D call may be TRBD1 or TRBD2 (5 bases each). V was pared by 2 bases and J by 7 bases, with 14 bases between. This CDR3 region has 15 residues. CDR1 is MDHEN and CDR2 is SYDVKM in the germline V gene. CDR3 in amino acids: CASSLSVAGSGELFF. CDR3 sequence (DNA): TGTGCCAGCAGTTTAAGTGTGGCAGGGAGCGGGGAGCTGTTTTTT.

The V gene is TRBV20-1, the J gene TRBJ2-1; possible D gene TRBD1, 5 bases. The CDR3 spans 15 residues. The V end was cut by 4 bases, the J end by 5 bases, with 18 bases between. Germline assignment: CDR1 DFQATT and CDR2 SNEGSKA (reference sequence). This chain's CDR3 is CSATQWGTLNNEQFF. As DNA, the CDR3 is TGCAGTGCTACCCAATGGGGCACCCTGAACAATGAGCAGTTCTTC.

In DNA, the CDR3 is TGTGCCAGCAGCTTAGCGGGACGATACTATGGCTACACCTTC. Translated, it gives CASSLAGRYYGYTF. The rearrangement links TRBV13 to TRBJ1-2; possibly TRBD1 for D (5 bases). Germline CDR1 reads PRHDT; CDR2 reads FYEKMQ (reference sequence). This CDR3 is 14 amino acids long. The V end was cut by 1 base, the J end by 3 bases, with 9 bases between.

The J gene is TRBJ1-1, the V gene TRBV7-9, with D possibly being TRBD1 (6 bases). Germline CDR1 SEHNR, CDR2 FQNEAQ (reference sequence). Trimming stripped 5 bases from V and 4 bases from J, with 17 bases between. The CDR3 length is 15 residues. The CDR3 is CASSPGQLLVTEAFF. The DNA of the CDR3 is TGTGCCAGCAGCCCTGGACAGTTGTTGGTCACTGAAGCTTTCTTT.

This sequence joins TRBV7-2 and TRBJ2-1; the match to TRBD2 covers 13 bases. The germline V gene encodes CDR1 SGHTA and CDR2 FQGNSA. The CDR3 runs to 16 residues. V dropped 0 bases and J dropped 9; count of bases not matched to a gene: 5. CDR3 sequence: CASSLASGTSGIEQFF. The CDR3 nucleotides are TGTGCCAGCAGCTTAGCCAGCGGGACTAGCGGGATTGAGCAGTTCTTC.

This clonotype was observed a few times. The J gene is TRBJ2-1, the V gene TRBV25-1; D unclear. This CDR3 region has 13 residues. Germline CDR1 reads MGHDK; CDR2 reads SYGVNS. V was pared by 2 bases and J by 7 bases, with 9 bases between. The CDR3 sequence: CASSEQYTNEQFF. DNA of the CDR3: TGTGCCAGCAGTGAACAATATACAAATGAGCAGTTCTTC. Filled out from reference TRBV25-1 and TRBJ2-1, the complete variable domain reads EADIYQTPRYLVIGTGKKITLECSQTMGHDKMYWYQQDPGMELHLIHYSYGVNSTEKGDLSSESTVSRIRTEHFPLTLESARPSHTSQYLCASSEQYTNEQFFGPGTRLTVL.

The chain recombines TRBV10-3 with TRBJ1-3; maybe TRBD1 (5 bases). The germline V gene encodes CDR1 ENHRY and CDR2 SYGVKD. Trimming cost V 5 bases and J 8 bases, with 19 bases left between them. This CDR3 region has 15 residues. The CDR3, as DNA: TGTGCCATCAGTAAGGGACCCCACACAGAAGACACCATATATTTT. Its translation is CAISKGPHTEDTIYF.

This chain connects TRBV5-1 to TRBJ2-1; 7 bases line up with TRBD2. The CDR3 has 16 residues. CDR1 SGHRS and CDR2 YFSETQ come from the germline V gene. The junction had 9 bases not matched to a gene; V was cut back by 0 bases and J by 6 bases. The CDR3 region is CASSLGVAGPLNEQFF. CDR3 sequence (DNA): TGCGCCAGCAGCTTGGGGGTAGCGGGCCCTCTCAATGAGCAGTTCTTC.

There are many counts of this clonotype. This chain connects TRBV12-3 or TRBV12-4 to TRBJ1-2; D is possibly TRBD1 (5 bases). The V end lost 2 bases, the J end lost 0 bases, and 16 bases lay between the germline ends. There are 17 residues in the CDR3. CDR3 in amino acids: CASSLQAAGPSNYGYTF. The CDR3 DNA reads TGTGCCAGCAGTTTACAAGCTGCGGGACCGTCTAACTATGGCTACACCTTC.

This clonotype has a count of ten or more. This chain uses TRBV12-3 or TRBV12-4 with TRBJ2-2, with D unresolved. This CDR3 has 13 amino acids. Trimming took off 6 bases at V and 7 bases at J, with 12 bases between the two ends. The CDR3 sequence is CASSKSGDGELFF. The CDR3 nucleotides read TGTGCCAGCAGCAAATCCGGTGACGGGGAGCTGTTTTTT.